This is a list of T cell receptor beta chains from one sample in a study of T cell responses to AZD1222 COVID-19 vaccine. Using immunoSEQ multiplex PCR, the repertoire was profiled, and TCRdb retains in-frame clones only, with some absent. This sample yields some 170,000 clones, of which about 90% are seen a single time; around 4.5% belongs to the top ten. The starting material was peripheral blood, obtained on day 0 of MenACWY control vaccination. All receptors derive from an adult in good health. Both conserved end residues are part of each CDR3. Each record gives: D gene, V gene, clone size, J gene, CDR3 protein, CDR3 DNA. The D gene is left open where the match is weak. Clone size is stated in some rows and not others, as once, few, many or a class when expanded.

NA	TRBV27	NA	TRBJ2-4	CASSFGPNGDIQYF	TGTGCCAGCAGTTTCGGTCCGAACGGGGACATTCAGTACTTC
NA	TRBV24-1	NA	TRBJ1-1	CATSDSEGLEAFF	TGTGCCACCAGTGATTCGGAGGGGTTAGAAGCTTTCTTT
TRBD2	TRBV24-1	NA	TRBJ2-1	CATSPSGSYEQFF	TGTGCCACCAGTCCTAGCGGGAGCTATGAGCAGTTCTTC
NA	TRBV24-1	NA	TRBJ2-7	CATRLTRVDEQYF	TGTGCCACCAGATTGACAAGGGTCGACGAGCAGTACTTC
NA	TRBV28	NA	TRBJ1-5	CASSQPGATPHQPQHF	TGTGCCAGCAGTCAGCCGGGAGCCACCCCTCATCAGCCCCAGCATTTT
NA	TRBV5-1	NA	TRBJ1-2	CASSLTTGHYGYTF	TGCGCCAGCAGCTTGACCACAGGGCACTATGGCTACACCTTC
NA	TRBV9	NA	TRBJ2-7	CASSPRGRLYEQYF	TGTGCCAGCAGCCCCCGGGGGAGGCTCTACGAGCAGTACTTC
TRBD2	TRBV7-6	NA	TRBJ2-2	CASSFITSGSWTGELFF	TGTGCCAGCAGCTTTATAACTAGCGGGAGTTGGACCGGGGAGCTGTTTTTT
TRBD1	TRBV7-2	NA	TRBJ1-5	CASSPLPGTGERGNQPQHF	TGTGCCAGCAGCCCCTTACCCGGGACAGGGGAGAGAGGCAATCAGCCCCAGCATTTT
NA	TRBV2	NA	TRBJ2-7	CASSEQGAGLSYEQYF	TGTGCCAGCAGTGAACAGGGTGCCGGCTTATCCTACGAGCAGTACTTC
NA	TRBV14	NA	TRBJ2-2	CASSQGQTNTGELFF	TGTGCCAGCAGCCAAGGACAGACGAACACCGGGGAGCTGTTTTTT
NA	TRBV19	NA	TRBJ2-5	CASSPDSPGAQYF	TGTGCCAGTAGTCCCGACAGCCCCGGGGCCCAGTACTTC
NA	TRBV28	NA	TRBJ1-1	CASSRDQNTEAFF	TGTGCCAGCAGCCGGGACCAGAACACTGAAGCTTTCTTT
TRBD1	TRBV4-2	once	TRBJ1-6	CASSQIIGGNSPLHF	TGTGCCAGCAGCCAAATCATAGGGGGCAACTCACCCCTCCACTTT
NA	TRBV10-3	NA	TRBJ1-1	CAISDVGTEAFF	TGTGCCATCAGTGATGTGGGCACTGAAGCTTTCTTT
TRBD1	TRBV24-1	NA	TRBJ1-5	CATSDSGQGRQPQHF	TGTGCCACCAGTGACTCCGGACAGGGGAGACAGCCCCAGCATTTT
NA	TRBV19	NA	TRBJ1-3	CASSIEGLSSGNTIYF	TGTGCCAGTAGTATAGAGGGACTGTCCTCTGGAAACACCATATATTTT
TRBD1	TRBV19	NA	TRBJ1-1	CASSMVETGTTEAFF	TGTGCCAGTAGTATGGTAGAGACAGGGACGACTGAAGCTTTCTTT
NA	TRBV27	NA	TRBJ1-6	CASSFRGSPLHF	TGTGCCAGCAGTTTCCGGGGATCACCCCTCCACTTT
TRBD2	TRBV19	NA	TRBJ2-1	CASRALAVTYNEQFF	TGTGCCAGTAGAGCCCTAGCGGTTACCTACAATGAGCAGTTCTTC
NA	TRBV2	NA	TRBJ1-2	CASSERNYGYTF	TGTGCCAGCAGTGAACGCAACTATGGCTACACCTTC
NA	TRBV6-5	NA	TRBJ2-1	CASTGRDGDNEQFF	TGTGCCAGCACCGGACGGGACGGCGACAATGAGCAGTTCTTC
NA	TRBV7-9	NA	TRBJ1-2	CASSPGIQQGHGYTF	TGTGCCAGCAGCCCCGGGATCCAACAGGGTCATGGCTACACCTTC
NA	TRBV24-1	NA	TRBJ2-6	CATSDWQGRRANVLTF	TGTGCCACCAGTGATTGGCAGGGAAGGAGGGCCAACGTCCTGACTTTC
TRBD2	TRBV5-6	NA	TRBJ2-7	CASSYAARREPYEQYF	TGTGCCAGCAGCTATGCCGCCCGGCGGGAGCCCTACGAGCAGTACTTC
NA	TRBV3-1/TRBV3-2	NA	TRBJ2-5	CASSHGGQTQYF	TGTGCCAGCAGCCACGGGGGTCAGACCCAGTACTTC
NA	TRBV28	NA	TRBJ2-7	CASSLFYEQYF	TGTGCCAGCAGTTTATTCTACGAGCAGTACTTC
NA	TRBV9	NA	TRBJ1-1	CASSVDTGTAAFF	TGTGCCAGCAGCGTAGACACCGGGACCGCGGCTTTCTTT
NA	TRBV29-1	NA	TRBJ1-2	CSADRADHGYTF	TGCAGCGCCGACCGGGCCGACCATGGCTACACCTTC
NA	TRBV28	NA	TRBJ2-1	CASRQRLGSSYNEQFF	TGTGCCAGCAGACAAAGACTGGGGAGCTCCTACAATGAGCAGTTCTTC
NA	TRBV19	NA	TRBJ1-2	CASSIQGNYGYTF	TGTGCCAGTAGTATACAGGGAAACTATGGCTACACCTTC
TRBD1	TRBV5-6	NA	TRBJ1-5	CASSFFQGDYQPQHF	TGTGCCAGCAGCTTCTTCCAGGGGGACTATCAGCCCCAGCATTTT
TRBD1	TRBV6-4	NA	TRBJ1-6	CASSETGGAPLHF	TGTGCCAGCAGTGAAACAGGGGGGGCACCCCTCCACTTT
NA	TRBV27	NA	TRBJ2-3	CASSLDGSTDTQYF	TGTGCCAGCAGTCTGGATGGGAGCACAGATACGCAGTATTTT
NA	TRBV7-2	NA	TRBJ2-4	CASSLGRDNSKNIQYF	TGTGCCAGCAGCTTAGGTCGGGACAATAGCAAAAACATTCAGTACTTC
TRBD2	TRBV19	NA	TRBJ2-7	CASSISVAGRTYEQYF	TGTGCCAGTAGTATCTCGGTAGCGGGAAGGACCTACGAGCAGTACTTC
TRBD1	TRBV19	NA	TRBJ2-6	CASSMGQLPSGANVLTF	TGTGCCAGTAGTATGGGACAGCTTCCCTCTGGGGCCAACGTCCTGACTTTC
NA	TRBV18	NA	TRBJ1-2	CASSPDKSYGYTF	TGTGCCAGCTCACCGGACAAGAGCTATGGCTACACCTTC
NA	TRBV9	NA	TRBJ2-3	CASSVESGWGTDTQYF	TGTGCCAGCAGCGTAGAATCGGGCTGGGGCACAGATACGCAGTATTTT
TRBD1	TRBV4-1	NA	TRBJ1-3	CASSRHTGTGGDTIYF	TGCGCCAGCAGCCGCCATACCGGGACAGGGGGGGACACCATATATTTT
NA	TRBV28	NA	TRBJ1-6	CASRILGGGDNSPLHF	TGTGCCAGCAGGATCCTCGGTGGCGGCGATAATTCACCCCTCCACTTT
NA	TRBV12-3/TRBV12-4	NA	TRBJ2-7	CASSFTGYEQYF	TGTGCCAGCAGTTTCACGGGATACGAGCAGTACTTC
NA	TRBV20-1	NA	TRBJ2-7	CSASSGYEQYF	TGCAGTGCTAGCTCAGGGTACGAGCAGTACTTC
NA	TRBV27	NA	TRBJ1-2	CASRAHQDGNYGYTF	TGTGCCAGCAGAGCCCACCAGGACGGTAACTATGGCTACACCTTC
NA	TRBV7-3	NA	TRBJ1-1	CASSLGGPTEAFF	TGTGCCAGCAGCTTGGGGGGCCCCACTGAAGCTTTCTTT
TRBD1	TRBV4-2	NA	TRBJ1-6	CASSQGQRGSSPLHF	TGTGCCAGCAGCCAGGGACAGAGGGGGAGTTCACCCCTCCACTTT
NA	TRBV3-1/TRBV3-2	NA	TRBJ2-3	CASSLASRTDTQYF	TGTGCCAGCAGCCTTGCTAGTCGCACAGATACGCAGTATTTT
NA	TRBV19	NA	TRBJ1-1	CASSLLGAVEAFF	TGTGCCAGTAGTCTCCTAGGAGCCGTGGAGGCTTTCTTT
NA	TRBV6-1	NA	TRBJ1-2	CASSGTGGGESYGYTF	TGTGCCAGCAGTGGAACCGGGGGAGGCGAGAGTTATGGCTACACCTTC
NA	TRBV7-3	NA	TRBJ2-1	CASSLGRGPGIEQFF	TGTGCCAGCAGCTTAGGGCGGGGCCCCGGGATTGAGCAGTTCTTC
NA	TRBV29-1	NA	TRBJ1-5	CSVRGGEGNQPQHF	TGCAGCGTACGTGGGGGGGAGGGCAATCAGCCCCAGCATTTT
TRBD1	TRBV5-4	NA	TRBJ1-6	CASSFEQGNNSPLHF	TGTGCCAGCAGCTTCGAACAGGGGAATAATTCACCCCTCCACTTT
NA	TRBV18	NA	TRBJ1-1	CASSPRDLVNTEAFF	TGTGCCAGCTCACCACGGGACCTCGTGAACACTGAAGCTTTCTTT
TRBD1	TRBV7-2	NA	TRBJ1-5	CASSRDRVAGQPQHF	TGTGCCAGCAGCCGGGACAGGGTGGCAGGTCAGCCCCAGCATTTT
TRBD2	TRBV12-3/TRBV12-4	NA	TRBJ2-5	CATAGGETQYF	TGTGCCACGGCGGGGGGGGAGACCCAGTACTTC
NA	TRBV19	NA	TRBJ1-2	CATSVLSSSYGYTF	TGTGCCACCTCGGTTCTTTCGTCCAGCTATGGCTACACCTTC
TRBD1	TRBV18	once	TRBJ2-7	CASSPGTGVYEQYF	TGTGCCAGCTCACCCGGGACAGGGGTCTACGAGCAGTACTTC
NA	TRBV13	NA	TRBJ1-3	CASSLQGRGSGNTIYF	TGTGCCAGCAGCCTCCAGGGACGAGGCTCTGGAAACACCATATATTTT
NA	TRBV6-5	NA	TRBJ1-3	CASAGFSGNTIYF	TGTGCCAGCGCCGGGTTTTCTGGAAACACCATATATTTT
TRBD1	TRBV19	NA	TRBJ2-2	CASTDDRGNTGELFF	TGTGCCAGTACCGACGACAGGGGGAACACCGGGGAGCTGTTTTTT